Detailed here is one T cell receptor beta chain. Germline CDR1 is SGHNT and CDR2 is YYREEE (reference sequence). The length of the CDR3 is 12 residues. The J segment lost 8 bases and the V segment lost 3 bases, leaving 2 bases of the junction unmatched. The data were taken from a study of shared clonotypes between healthy human individuals. TCRdb's copy holds only in-frame clones and misses some; the assay was immunoSEQ multiplex PCR. Of under 350,000 clones listed, around 86% were seen once; the top ten hold about 17%. V gene TRBV5-4 combines with J gene TRBJ1-3; TRBD1 matches at 7 bases. Sequenced sample: memory CD8+ T cells sorted from blood. Subset specified: CD45RO+ cells pooled with CCR7-negative TemRA cells. The source of this sequence is a man between 18 and 35 years old in good health. The CDR3 sequence: CASSSGGDTIYF. The CDR3 nucleotides are TGTGCCAGCAGCTCAGGGGGGGACACCATATATTTT.